The rows below give T cell receptor beta chains drawn from one sample of a study of cytomegalovirus exposure and HLA in healthy donors. Here immunoSEQ multiplex PCR was the method, and the copy in TCRdb shows in-frame clones only, minus some. The sample yields roughly 100,000 clones, 86% seen once. The sample was PBMCs. Receptors were obtained from a woman aged 18-35 years in good health and CMV-seropositive. Each CDR3 is given with its conserved first and last residue. D genes are given only for firm matches. Size is omitted from some rows. Given values are once, few, many or a class for expanded clones.

d_call: TRBD1; j_call: TRBJ1-1; clone_size: -; v_call: TRBV11-2; cdr3_aa: CAGAGGLHTEAFF; cdr3_nt: TGTGCCGGAGCAGGGGGGTTGCACACTGAAGCTTTCTTT
d_call: -; j_call: TRBJ2-2; clone_size: -; v_call: TRBV6-1; cdr3_aa: CASSDSDTGELFF; cdr3_nt: TGTGCCAGCAGTGACTCCGACACCGGGGAGCTGTTTTTT
d_call: -; j_call: TRBJ2-5; clone_size: -; v_call: TRBV7-8; cdr3_aa: CASSPGLFGETQYF; cdr3_nt: TGTGCCAGCAGCCCAGGACTCTTTGGAGAGACCCAGTACTTC
d_call: -; j_call: TRBJ2-1; clone_size: -; v_call: TRBV5-4; cdr3_aa: CASSPTGWGGPYNEQFF; cdr3_nt: TGTGCCAGCAGCCCTACGGGGTGGGGGGGGCCCTACAATGAGCAGTTCTTC
d_call: -; j_call: TRBJ1-2; clone_size: once; v_call: TRBV19; cdr3_aa: CASSIGEGYTF; cdr3_nt: TGTGCCAGTAGTATAGGAGAGGGCTACACCTTC
d_call: TRBD2; j_call: TRBJ2-1; clone_size: -; v_call: TRBV28; cdr3_aa: CATNGQGASGRSYNEQFF; cdr3_nt: TGTGCCACCAACGGGCAGGGGGCTAGCGGGAGGTCCTACAATGAGCAGTTCTTC
d_call: -; j_call: TRBJ2-5; clone_size: few; v_call: TRBV6-1; cdr3_aa: CASSDSQGFQETQYF; cdr3_nt: TGTGCCAGCAGTGATTCTCAGGGATTTCAAGAGACCCAGTACTTC
d_call: -; j_call: TRBJ1-1; clone_size: -; v_call: TRBV9; cdr3_aa: CASSVGDTGWAEAFF; cdr3_nt: TGTGCCAGCAGCGTAGGGGACACTGGGTGGGCTGAAGCTTTCTTT
d_call: -; j_call: TRBJ2-7; clone_size: -; v_call: TRBV19; cdr3_aa: CASSIAFVQGTYEQYF; cdr3_nt: TGTGCCAGTAGTATAGCTTTTGTGCAGGGTACGTACGAGCAGTACTTC
d_call: -; j_call: TRBJ2-6; clone_size: once; v_call: TRBV6-4; cdr3_aa: CASSEGGQGANVLTF; cdr3_nt: TGTGCCAGCAGTGAAGGAGGGCAGGGGGCCAACGTCCTGACTTTC
d_call: -; j_call: TRBJ1-2; clone_size: -; v_call: TRBV4-1; cdr3_aa: CASSQAPRGNYGYTF; cdr3_nt: TGCGCCAGCAGCCAAGCCCCCAGGGGTAACTATGGCTACACCTTC
d_call: -; j_call: TRBJ2-1; clone_size: -; v_call: TRBV28; cdr3_aa: CASSSSVDEQFF; cdr3_nt: TGTGCCAGCAGTTCTAGCGTCGATGAGCAGTTCTTC
d_call: -; j_call: TRBJ2-5; clone_size: -; v_call: TRBV5-5; cdr3_aa: CASSETAETQYF; cdr3_nt: TGTGCCAGCAGCGAGACAGCAGAGACCCAGTACTTC
d_call: -; j_call: TRBJ2-7; clone_size: -; v_call: TRBV14; cdr3_aa: CASSLSSYEQYF; cdr3_nt: TGTGCCAGCAGTCTCAGCTCCTACGAGCAGTACTTC
d_call: -; j_call: TRBJ1-1; clone_size: -; v_call: TRBV5-1; cdr3_aa: CASSLEGTDNTEAFF; cdr3_nt: TGCGCCAGCAGCTTGGAGGGGACTGATAACACTGAAGCTTTCTTT
d_call: TRBD1; j_call: TRBJ1-4; clone_size: -; v_call: TRBV19; cdr3_aa: CASSRDRGAEKLFF; cdr3_nt: TGTGCCAGTAGCCGGGACAGGGGGGCGGAAAAACTGTTTTTT
d_call: -; j_call: TRBJ2-1; clone_size: -; v_call: TRBV7-9; cdr3_aa: CASSVEGHTYNEQFF; cdr3_nt: TGTGCCAGCAGCGTAGAGGGGCACACCTACAATGAGCAGTTCTTC
d_call: -; j_call: TRBJ2-3; clone_size: -; v_call: TRBV6-6; cdr3_aa: CASRSDTQYF; cdr3_nt: TGTGCCAGCAGGTCTGATACGCAGTATTTT
d_call: -; j_call: TRBJ1-4; clone_size: -; v_call: TRBV7-6; cdr3_aa: CASSLRSGKEKLFF; cdr3_nt: TGTGCCAGCAGCTTAAGGTCAGGGAAGGAAAAACTGTTTTTT
d_call: TRBD1; j_call: TRBJ1-3; clone_size: -; v_call: TRBV7-9; cdr3_aa: CASSLDRGHGNTIYF; cdr3_nt: TGTGCCAGCAGCTTAGACAGGGGGCATGGAAACACCATATATTTT
d_call: -; j_call: TRBJ1-1; clone_size: -; v_call: TRBV28; cdr3_aa: CASSFEGGDTEAFF; cdr3_nt: TGTGCCAGCAGTTTTGAGGGAGGAGATACTGAAGCTTTCTTT
d_call: -; j_call: TRBJ2-3; clone_size: -; v_call: TRBV9; cdr3_aa: CASSPRGGDSTDTQYF; cdr3_nt: TGTGCCAGCAGCCCTCGAGGGGGTGATAGCACAGATACGCAGTATTTT
d_call: TRBD1; j_call: TRBJ2-5; clone_size: -; v_call: TRBV2; cdr3_aa: CASRYDRAQTQYF; cdr3_nt: TGTGCCAGCAGATACGACAGGGCCCAGACCCAGTACTTC
d_call: -; j_call: TRBJ2-1; clone_size: once; v_call: TRBV4-2; cdr3_aa: CASSQDLLGTPPDEQFF; cdr3_nt: TGTGCCAGCAGCCAAGATCTGCTAGGGACTCCCCCAGATGAGCAGTTCTTC
d_call: TRBD1; j_call: TRBJ1-5; clone_size: -; v_call: TRBV2; cdr3_aa: CASSRTGDQPQHF; cdr3_nt: TGTGCCAGCAGCCGGACAGGCGATCAGCCCCAGCATTTT
d_call: TRBD1; j_call: TRBJ2-2; clone_size: -; v_call: TRBV7-3; cdr3_aa: CASSPGQGIPGELFF; cdr3_nt: TGTGCCAGCAGCCCGGGACAGGGAATCCCCGGGGAGCTGTTTTTT
d_call: -; j_call: TRBJ1-1; clone_size: -; v_call: TRBV20-1; cdr3_aa: CSARADTEAFF; cdr3_nt: TGCAGTGCTAGAGCGGACACTGAAGCTTTCTTT
d_call: -; j_call: TRBJ2-7; clone_size: -; v_call: TRBV6-1; cdr3_aa: CASRSSGYYEQYF; cdr3_nt: TGTGCCAGCAGAAGTTCAGGGTACTACGAGCAGTACTTC